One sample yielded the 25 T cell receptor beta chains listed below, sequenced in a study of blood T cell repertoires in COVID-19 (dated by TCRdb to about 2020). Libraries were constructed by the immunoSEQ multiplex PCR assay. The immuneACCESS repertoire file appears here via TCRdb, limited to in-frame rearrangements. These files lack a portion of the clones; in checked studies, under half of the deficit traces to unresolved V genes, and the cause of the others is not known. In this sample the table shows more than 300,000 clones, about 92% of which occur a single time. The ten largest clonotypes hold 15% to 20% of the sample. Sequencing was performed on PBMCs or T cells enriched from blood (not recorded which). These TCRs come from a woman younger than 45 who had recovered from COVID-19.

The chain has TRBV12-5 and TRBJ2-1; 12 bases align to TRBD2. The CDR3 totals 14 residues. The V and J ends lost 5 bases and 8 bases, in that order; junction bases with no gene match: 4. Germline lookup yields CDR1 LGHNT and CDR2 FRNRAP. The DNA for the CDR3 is TGTGCTAGTGGTCTAGCGGGAGGGCAGGATGAGCAGTTCTTC. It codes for CASGLAGGQDEQFF.

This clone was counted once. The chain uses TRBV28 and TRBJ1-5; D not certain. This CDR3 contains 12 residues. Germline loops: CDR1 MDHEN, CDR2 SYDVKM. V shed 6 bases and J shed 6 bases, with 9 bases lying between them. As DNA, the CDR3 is TGTGCCAGCAGCCCAGGAGGTCAGCCCCAGCATTTT. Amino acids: CASSPGGQPQHF. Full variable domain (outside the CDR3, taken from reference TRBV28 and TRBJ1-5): DVKVTQSSRYLVKRTGEKVFLECVQDMDHENMFWYRQDPGLGLRLIYFSYDVKMKEKGDIPEGYSVSREKKERFSLILESASTNQTSMYLCASSPGGQPQHFGDGTRLSIL.

Written as DNA, the CDR3 is TGCAGCGTGGCACAGAATAACTATGGCTACACCTTC. This gives the protein CSVAQNNYGYTF. This chain uses TRBV29-1 with TRBJ1-2; D call uncertain. The germline V and J ends were trimmed by 6 bases and 1 base, with 9 bases remaining between them. The CDR3 length is 12 residues. From germline, CDR1 is SQVTM and CDR2 ANQGSEA.

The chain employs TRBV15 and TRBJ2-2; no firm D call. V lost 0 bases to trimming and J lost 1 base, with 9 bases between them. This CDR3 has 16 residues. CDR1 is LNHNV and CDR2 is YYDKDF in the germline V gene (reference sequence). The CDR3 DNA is TGTGCCACCAGCAGAGAGAGACTTCTGAACACCGGGGAGCTGTTTTTT. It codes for CATSRERLLNTGELFF.

The chain's CDR3 is CASSSHLANYNEQFF. The DNA of the CDR3 is TGTGCCAGCAGCTCACACTTAGCCAACTACAATGAGCAGTTCTTC. V is TRBV7-2 and J is TRBJ2-1; no reliable D call. Trimming took off 4 bases at V and 3 bases at J, with 13 bases between the two ends. Germline V gene data show CDR1 as SGHTA and CDR2 as FQGNSA. The CDR3 is made up of 15 amino acids.

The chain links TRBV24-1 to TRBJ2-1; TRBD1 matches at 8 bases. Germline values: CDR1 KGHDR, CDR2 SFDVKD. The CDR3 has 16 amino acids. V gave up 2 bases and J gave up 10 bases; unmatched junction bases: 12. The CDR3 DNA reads TGTGCCACCAGTGATTCCCTAACCGGACAGGGTTTGGAGCAGTTCTTC. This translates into CATSDSLTGQGLEQFF.

CDR3 coding DNA: TGTGCCAGCAGTGGAGGGCAGGGCAATGAAAAACTGTTTTTT. This translates into CASSGGQGNEKLFF. V usage is TRBV7-9 and J usage is TRBJ1-4, with TRBD1 as a possible D gene (5 bases). Germline V CDR1 and CDR2: SEHNR, FQNEAQ (reference sequence). CDR3 length: 14 residues. V gave up 6 bases and J gave up 5 bases, with 13 bases separating them.

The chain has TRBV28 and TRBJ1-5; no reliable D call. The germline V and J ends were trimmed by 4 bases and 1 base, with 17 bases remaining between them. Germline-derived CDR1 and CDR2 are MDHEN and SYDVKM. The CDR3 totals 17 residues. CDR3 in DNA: TGTGCCAGCAGTTCACCAGCGAAGGGAGGGAGCAATCAGCCCCAGCATTTT. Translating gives CASSSPAKGGSNQPQHF.

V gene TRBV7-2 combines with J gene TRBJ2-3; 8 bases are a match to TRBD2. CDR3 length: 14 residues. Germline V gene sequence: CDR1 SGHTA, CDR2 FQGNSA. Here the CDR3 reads CASRLAGITDTQYF. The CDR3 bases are TGTGCTAGCCGGCTAGCGGGTATCACAGATACGCAGTATTTT.

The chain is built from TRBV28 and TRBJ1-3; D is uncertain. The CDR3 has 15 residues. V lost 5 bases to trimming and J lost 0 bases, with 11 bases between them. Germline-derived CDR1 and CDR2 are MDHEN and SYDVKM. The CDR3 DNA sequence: TGTGCCAGCAGTGAGGCAAGTTTCTCTGGAAACACCATATATTTT. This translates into CASSEASFSGNTIYF.

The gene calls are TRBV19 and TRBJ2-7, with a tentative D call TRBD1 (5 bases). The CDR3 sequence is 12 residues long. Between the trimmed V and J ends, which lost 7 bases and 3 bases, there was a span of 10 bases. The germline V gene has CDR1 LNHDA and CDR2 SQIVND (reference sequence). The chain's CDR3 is CASKKTGYEQYF. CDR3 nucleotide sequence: TGTGCCAGTAAAAAAACAGGCTACGAGCAGTACTTC.

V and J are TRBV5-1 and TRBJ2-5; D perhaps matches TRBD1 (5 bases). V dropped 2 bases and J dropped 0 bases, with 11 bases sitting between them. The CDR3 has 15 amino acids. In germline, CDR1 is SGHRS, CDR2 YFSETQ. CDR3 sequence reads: CASSFAGNNQETQYF. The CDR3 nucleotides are TGCGCCAGCAGCTTTGCAGGGAACAACCAAGAGACCCAGTACTTC.

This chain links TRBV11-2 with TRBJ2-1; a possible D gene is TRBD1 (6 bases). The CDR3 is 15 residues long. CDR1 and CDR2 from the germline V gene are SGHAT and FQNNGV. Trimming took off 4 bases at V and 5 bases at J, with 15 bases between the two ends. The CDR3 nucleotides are TGTGCCAGCAGCTCCAAGGGGGAACTTAACAATGAGCAGTTCTTC. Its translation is CASSSKGELNNEQFF.

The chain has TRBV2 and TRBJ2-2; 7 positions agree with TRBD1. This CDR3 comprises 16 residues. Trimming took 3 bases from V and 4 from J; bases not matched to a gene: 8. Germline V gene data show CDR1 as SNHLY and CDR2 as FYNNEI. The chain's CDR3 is CASSDPAGGFTGELFF. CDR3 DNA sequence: TGTGCCAGCAGTGATCCGGCAGGGGGATTCACCGGGGAGCTGTTTTTT.

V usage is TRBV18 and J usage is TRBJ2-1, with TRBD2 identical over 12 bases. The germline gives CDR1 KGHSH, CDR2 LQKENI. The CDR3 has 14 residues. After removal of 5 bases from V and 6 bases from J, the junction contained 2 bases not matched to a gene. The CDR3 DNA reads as TGTGCCAGCTCATCGGGACTAGCGGGCAATGAGCAGTTCTTC. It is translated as CASSSGLAGNEQFF.

CDR3 in DNA: TGTGCCAGCAGTCCGGACAGGGCAGGGCAGCCCCAGCATTTT. Translating gives CASSPDRAGQPQHF. The rearrangement joins TRBV7-2 to TRBJ1-5, with 8 bases lining up with TRBD1. The V gene end was trimmed by 6 bases and the J gene end by 7 bases; junction bases not matched to a gene: 8. The CDR3 consists of 14 residues. The germline V gene has CDR1 SGHTA and CDR2 FQGNSA.

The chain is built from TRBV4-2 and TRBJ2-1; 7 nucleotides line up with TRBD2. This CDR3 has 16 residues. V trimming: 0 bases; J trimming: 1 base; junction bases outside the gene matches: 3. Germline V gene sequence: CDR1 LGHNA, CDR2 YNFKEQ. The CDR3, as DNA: TGTGCCAGCAGCCAAGAAGCGGGATTTTCCTACAATGAGCAGTTCTTC. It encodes CASSQEAGFSYNEQFF.

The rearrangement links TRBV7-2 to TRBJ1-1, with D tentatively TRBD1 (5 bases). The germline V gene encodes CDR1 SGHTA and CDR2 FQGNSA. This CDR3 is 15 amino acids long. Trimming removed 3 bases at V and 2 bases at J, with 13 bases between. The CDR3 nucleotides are TGTGCCAGCAGCTTGGGGGGGACCTATAACACTGAAGCTTTCTTT. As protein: CASSLGGTYNTEAFF. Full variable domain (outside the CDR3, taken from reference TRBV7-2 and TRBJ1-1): GAGVSQSPSNKVTEKGKDVELRCDPISGHTALYWYRQSLGQGLEFLIYFQGNSAPDKSGLPSDRFSAERTGGSVSTLTIQRTQQEDSAVYLCASSLGGTYNTEAFFGQGTRLTVV.

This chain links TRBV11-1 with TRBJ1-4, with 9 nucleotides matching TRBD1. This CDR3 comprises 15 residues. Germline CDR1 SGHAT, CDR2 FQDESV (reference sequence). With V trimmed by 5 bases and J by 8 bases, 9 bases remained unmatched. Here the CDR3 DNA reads TGTGCCAGCAGCCGTCGGACAGGGGATCGAGAAAAACTGTTTTTT. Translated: CASSRRTGDREKLFF. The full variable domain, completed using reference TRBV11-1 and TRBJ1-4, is EAEVAQSPRYKITEKSQAVAFWCDPISGHATLYWYRQILGQGPELLVQFQDESVVDDSQLPKDRFSAERLKGVDSTLKIQPAELGDSAMYLCASSRRTGDREKLFFGSGTQLSVL.

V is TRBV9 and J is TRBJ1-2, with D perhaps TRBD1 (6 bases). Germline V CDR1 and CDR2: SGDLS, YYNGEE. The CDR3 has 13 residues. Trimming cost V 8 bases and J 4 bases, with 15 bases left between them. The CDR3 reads CASSSGDGYGYTF. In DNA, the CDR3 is TGTGCCAGTTCCTCAGGGGACGGCTATGGCTACACCTTC.

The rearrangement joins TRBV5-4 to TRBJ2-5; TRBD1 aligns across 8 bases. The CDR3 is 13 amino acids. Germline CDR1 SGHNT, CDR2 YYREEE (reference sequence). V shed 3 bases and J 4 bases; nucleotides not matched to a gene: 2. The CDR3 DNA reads TGTGCCAGCAGCTGGACAGGGAGAGAGACCCAGTACTTC. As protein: CASSWTGRETQYF. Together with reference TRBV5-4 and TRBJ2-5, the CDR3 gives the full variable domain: ETGVTQSPTHLIKTRGQQVTLRCSSQSGHNTVSWYQQALGQGPQFIFQYYREEENGRGNFPPRFSGLQFPNYSSELNVNALELDDSALYLCASSWTGRETQYFGPGTRLLVL.

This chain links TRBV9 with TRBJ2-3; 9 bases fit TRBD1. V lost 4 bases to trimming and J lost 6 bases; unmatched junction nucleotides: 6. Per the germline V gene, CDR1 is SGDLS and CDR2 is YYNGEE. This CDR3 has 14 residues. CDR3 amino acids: CASSPTQGADTQYF. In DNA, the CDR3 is TGTGCCAGCAGCCCAACACAGGGGGCTGATACGCAGTATTTT.

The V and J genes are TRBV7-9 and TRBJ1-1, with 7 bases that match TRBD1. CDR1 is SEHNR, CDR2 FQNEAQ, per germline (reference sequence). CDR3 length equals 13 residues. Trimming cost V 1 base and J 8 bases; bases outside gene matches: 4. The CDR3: CASSLELGQEAFF. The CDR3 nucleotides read TGTGCCAGCAGCTTAGAGTTGGGACAGGAAGCTTTCTTT.

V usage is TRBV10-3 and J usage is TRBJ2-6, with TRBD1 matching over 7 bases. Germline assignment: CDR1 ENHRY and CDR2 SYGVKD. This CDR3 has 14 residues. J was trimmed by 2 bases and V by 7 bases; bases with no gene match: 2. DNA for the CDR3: TGTGCCATCAAAGGGGGCGCTGGGGCCAACGTCCTGACTTTC. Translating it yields CAIKGGAGANVLTF.

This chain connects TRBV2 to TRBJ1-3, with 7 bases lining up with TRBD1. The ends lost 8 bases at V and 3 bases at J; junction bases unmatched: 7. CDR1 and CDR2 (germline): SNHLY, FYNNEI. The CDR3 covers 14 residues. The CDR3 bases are TGTGCCAGCCAACAGGGGCGAGGTGGAAACACCATATATTTT. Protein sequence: CASQQGRGGNTIYF.